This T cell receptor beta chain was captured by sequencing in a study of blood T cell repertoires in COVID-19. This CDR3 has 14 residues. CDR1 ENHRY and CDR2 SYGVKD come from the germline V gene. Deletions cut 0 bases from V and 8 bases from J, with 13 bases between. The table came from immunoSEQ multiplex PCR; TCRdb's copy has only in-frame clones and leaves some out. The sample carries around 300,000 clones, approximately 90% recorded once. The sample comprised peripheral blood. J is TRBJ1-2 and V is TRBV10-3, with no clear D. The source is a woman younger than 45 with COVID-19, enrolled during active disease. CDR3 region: CAISESAALGGYTF. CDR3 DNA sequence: TGTGCCATCAGTGAGTCGGCAGCTCTCGGGGGCTACACCTTC.